These 4 T cell receptor beta chains came from one sample sequenced in a study of monozygotic twins with inflammatory bowel disease. TCRdb reanalyzed the 5' RACE reads, giving one entry per CDR3 protein sequence and no DNA. This listing includes about 150,000 distinct CDR3 sequences. The sample comprised blood. The receptors derive from a human donor with ulcerative colitis or Crohn's disease, or a healthy co-twin of an affected twin (not recorded which).

This chain links TRBV5-1 with TRBJ2-3. CDR1 and CDR2 from the germline V gene are SGHRS and YFSETQ. The CDR3 is 15 residues long. The CDR3 region is CASSLTEPYTDTQYF.

V usage is TRBV11-2 and J usage is TRBJ1-5. CDR3 length: 14 amino acids. Germline V CDR1 and CDR2: SGHAT, FQNNGV. Here the CDR3 reads CASSLVNSNQPRHF.

The chain employs TRBV12-3 or TRBV12-4 and TRBJ1-1. CDR3 length: 13 amino acids. The chain's CDR3 is CASSRVKNTEAFF.

The chain carries TRBV4-2 and TRBJ2-1; TCRdb calls TRBD2, which cannot be checked without DNA. This CDR3 is 14 amino acids long. CDR1 and CDR2 from the germline V gene are LGHNA and YNFKEQ. The CDR3 is CASSQDRSGYEQFF.